The 27 T cell receptor beta chains given below trace back to one sample, sequenced in a study of T cells in Graves' hyperthyroidism and ophthalmopathy. Amplification targeted TCR beta CDR3 regions from RNA transcripts. During a first-round RT-PCR of the TCR CDR3, the HTBI primer set was used. TCRdb independently ran MiXCR on the multiplex PCR reads; one entry per CDR3 protein. The sample carries approximately 410,000 distinct CDR3 sequences, under 15% recorded once. The sample comprised blood. These receptors came from a man in his late teens or twenties with Graves' ophthalmopathy.

To note about this clonotype: Germline and junction disagree at one end, which may indicate a read error. J is TRBJ2-7 and V is TRBV19; TRBD1 matches 9 bases. CDR1 and CDR2 from the germline V gene are LNHDA and SQIVND (reference sequence). This CDR3 has 14 amino acids. Written as DNA, the CDR3 is TGTGCCAGTAGACCGGGACAGGGCTCCTACGAGCGGTACTTC. Translating it yields CASRPGQGSYERYF.

The sample holds many counts of this clonotype. The chain combines TRBV2 with TRBJ2-7; 7 bases match TRBD2. The CDR3 is 14 amino acids. Trimming cost V 6 bases and J 2 bases; bases outside gene matches: 7. Germline CDR1 SNHLY, CDR2 FYNNEI. The CDR3 loop reads CASRVAGDPYEQYF. CDR3 bases: TGTGCCAGCAGGGTGGCGGGAGATCCCTACGAGCAGTACTTC.

This clonotype was counted many times. V gene TRBV5-1 combines with J gene TRBJ2-4; possible D gene TRBD1, 5 bases. The germline V and J ends were trimmed by 0 bases and 8 bases, with 12 bases remaining between them. Germline lookup yields CDR1 SGHRS and CDR2 YFSETQ. CDR3 length equals 14 residues. DNA for the CDR3: TGCGCCAGCAGCTTGGGGACACCATTGGACATTCAGTACTTC. Translating gives CASSLGTPLDIQYF.

The chain uses TRBV3-1 and TRBJ2-3; 14 positions agree with TRBD2. CDR3 length: 17 residues. The germline CDR1 and CDR2 sequences are LGHDT and YNNKEL (reference sequence). Trimming removed 3 bases from V and 1 base from J; junction bases left unmatched: 3. As DNA, the CDR3 is TGTGCCAGCAGCCATCTGGGACTAGCGGGGGGCACAGATACGCAGTATTTT. As protein: CASSHLGLAGGTDTQYF.

This clonotype was counted at least ten times. J is TRBJ1-6 and V is TRBV27, with TRBD1 matching over 12 bases. Germline CDR1 MNHEY, CDR2 SMNVEV (reference sequence). Trimming at V came to 6 bases and at J to 7 bases, leaving 4 bases not matched to a gene. CDR3 length: 15 residues. CDR3 amino acids: CASRGQGAKNSPLHF. DNA of the CDR3: TGTGCCAGCAGGGGACAGGGGGCGAAGAATTCACCCCTCCACTTT.

In its sample, this clonotype was seen a few times. This chain connects TRBV6-5 to TRBJ1-2; 8 bases line up with TRBD1. The CDR3 covers 15 residues. J lost 4 bases, V lost 0 bases, and 4 bases had no gene match. Germline CDR1 and CDR2: MNHEY and SVGAGI. In nucleotides, the CDR3 is TGTGCCAGCAGTTACTCGAGGACAGGGCCCTATGGCTACACCTTC. This codes for CASSYSRTGPYGYTF.

This clonotype was recorded once. The rearrangement uses TRBV3-1 and TRBJ1-1; 7 bases line up with TRBD1. Germline CDR1 is LGHDT and CDR2 is YNNKEL (reference sequence). This CDR3 is built from 15 residues. The J segment lost 3 bases and the V segment lost 3 bases, leaving 7 bases of the junction unmatched. The CDR3 sequence: CASSHLYRGDTEAFF. The CDR3 nucleotides are TGTGCCAGCAGCCACCTCTACAGGGGCGACACTGAAGCTTTCTTT. Filled out from reference TRBV3-1 and TRBJ1-1, the complete variable domain reads DTAVSQTPKYLVTQMGNDKSIKCEQNLGHDTMYWYKQDSKKFLKIMFSYNNKELIINETVPNRFSPKSPDKAHLNLHINSLELGDSAVYFCASSHLYRGDTEAFFGQGTRLTVV.

Notes on this clonotype: This clone may be a read error of a much larger clone one base away. The chain couples TRBV6-5 to TRBJ2-3; 16 nucleotides align to TRBD2. CDR1 and CDR2 (germline): MNHEY, SVGAGI. V shed 4 bases, J shed 1 base, and the junction held 14 bases outside the gene matches. The CDR3 is 21 residues long. The CDR3 loop reads CASSFFSPGLAGGGGTDTQYF. As DNA, the CDR3 is TGTGCCAGCAGTTTTTTTTCCCCGGGACTAGCGGGAGGGGGGGGCACAGATACGCAGTATTTT.

This rearrangement joins TRBV25-1 to TRBJ2-3; 7 positions match TRBD1. The CDR3 has 13 amino acids. Germline CDR1 MGHDK, CDR2 SYGVNS. Unmatched junction bases numbered 5, after V lost 6 bases and J lost 5 bases. CDR3 nucleotide sequence: TGTGCCAGCAGCTTGACAGGGTTAGATACGCAGTATTTT. Translating gives CASSLTGLDTQYF.

Notes on this clonotype: A read error may explain this, as a much larger clone is one base away. This likely comes from a read error, as the CDR3 has no conserved phenylalanine or tryptophan at its end. The chain uses TRBV11-2 and TRBJ1-1; D not certain. This CDR3 contains 12 residues. Trimming removed 8 bases at V and 5 bases at J, with 12 bases between. The germline gives CDR1 SGHAT, CDR2 FQNNGV. The CDR3 DNA reads as TGTGCCAGCCGAGAGGTGAGGACTGAAGCTTTCTCT. Amino acids: CASREVRTEAFS.

This clonotype has ten or more counts. The rearrangement uses TRBV12-3 or TRBV12-4 and TRBJ2-2, with TRBD2 as a possible D gene (7 bases). The CDR3 loop spans 17 amino acids. V dropped 6 bases and J dropped 8 bases, with 25 bases sitting between them. In DNA, the CDR3 is TGTGCCAGCAGCTCCCAGACCTGGGGGGGGGCGGCAGGGGAGCTGTTTTTT. It specifies CASSSQTWGGAAGELFF.

This chain joins TRBV7-9 and TRBJ2-1, with TRBD1 as a possible D gene (5 bases). The ends were cut back, 3 bases at V and 2 bases at J, with 17 bases in the middle. CDR3 length: 17 residues. From germline, CDR1 is SEHNR and CDR2 FQNEAQ (reference sequence). CDR3 in amino acids: CASSFRSAGHPYNEQFF. In DNA form, the CDR3 reads TGTGCCAGCAGCTTTAGGAGTGCTGGACACCCCTACAATGAGCAGTTCTTC.

This rearrangement joins TRBV6-5 to TRBJ2-2; D gene uncertain. V was pared by 4 bases and J by 6 bases, with 12 bases between. This CDR3 spans 14 amino acids. CDR1 is MNHEY and CDR2 is SVGAGI in the germline V gene. The CDR3 DNA follows: TGTGCCAGCAGTTTGGCCTCCCACCCCGGGGAGCTGTTTTTT. Residues: CASSLASHPGELFF.

This clonotype was detected many times. The chain is built from TRBV11-2 and TRBJ2-7; no reliable D call. The CDR3 extends over 12 amino acids. Germline V gene data show CDR1 as SGHAT and CDR2 as FQNNGV. V lost 3 bases and J lost 3, with 6 bases in between. The CDR3 bases are TGTGCCAGCAGCTTTTCTGGCTACGAGCAGTACTTC. Amino acid sequence: CASSFSGYEQYF.

The table lists this clonotype with many counts. The chain couples TRBV24-1 to TRBJ1-5; D uncertain. Germline CDR1 is KGHDR and CDR2 is SFDVKD. This CDR3 spans 14 amino acids. The V and J ends lost 5 bases and 0 bases respectively, with 7 bases between them. The CDR3 sequence is CATSATYSNQPQHF. CDR3 coding DNA: TGTGCCACCAGTGCAACGTATAGCAATCAGCCCCAGCATTTT.

This chain links TRBV6-6 with TRBJ1-1, with D possibly being TRBD1 (6 bases). CDR3 length equals 13 residues. CDR1 is MNHNY, CDR2 SVGAGI, per germline (reference sequence). The V gene lost 0 bases and the J gene lost 7 bases, with 9 bases spanning the gap. CDR3 protein: CASSYSTGFEAFF. The CDR3 DNA follows: TGTGCCAGCAGTTACTCGACAGGATTTGAAGCTTTCTTT.

The chain employs TRBV5-6 and TRBJ2-3, with D hard to call. Germline lookup yields CDR1 SGHDT and CDR2 YYEEEE. This CDR3 has 13 amino acids. V dropped 0 bases and J dropped 4 bases, with 6 bases sitting between them. The CDR3: CASSLATPDTQYF. The CDR3 nucleotides read TGTGCCAGCAGCTTGGCTACCCCAGATACGCAGTATTTT.

This clonotype was seen a handful of times. This clone may be a read error of a much larger clone one base away. V is TRBV7-9 and J is TRBJ2-1; 9 bases line up with TRBD2. Germline CDR1 SEHNR, CDR2 FQNEAQ (reference sequence). This CDR3 is 20 amino acids long. The CDR3 here is CASSLPWGDSGGSPYNEQSF. The CDR3, as DNA: TGTGCCAGCAGCTTGCCCTGGGGTGATAGCGGGGGTAGTCCCTACAATGAGCAGTCCTTC. Complete variable domain (other parts from reference TRBV7-9 and TRBJ2-1): DTGVSQNPRHKITKRGQNVTFRCDPISEHNRLYWYRQTLGQGPEFLTYFQNEAQLEKSRLLSDRFSAERPKGSFSTLEIQRTEQGDSAMYLCASSLPWGDSGGSPYNEQSFGPGTRLTVL.

This clonotype has a count of ten or more. J is TRBJ2-1 and V is TRBV28; D call uncertain. This CDR3 region has 12 residues. CDR1 and CDR2 from the germline V gene are MDHEN and SYDVKM. V lost 3 bases to trimming and J lost 9 bases, with 9 bases between them. CDR3 amino acids: CASSLLGLEQFF. In DNA, the CDR3 is TGTGCCAGCAGTTTGCTTGGTCTTGAGCAGTTCTTC.

This clonotype was counted many times. This chain joins TRBV3-1 and TRBJ2-7; TRBD2 might be the D (5 bases). V was trimmed by 1 base and J by 2 bases, leaving 9 bases between them. The CDR3 is made up of 14 amino acids. CDR1 and CDR2 (germline): LGHDT, YNNKEL (reference sequence). DNA of the CDR3: TGTGCCAGCAGCCAAGGGACTCCAACCTACGAGCAGTACTTC. Translated: CASSQGTPTYEQYF.

The V and J genes are TRBV6-1 and TRBJ2-1; 11 nucleotides agree with TRBD2. The V and J ends lost 5 bases and 6 bases, in that order; junction bases with no gene match: 6. The length of the CDR3 is 15 residues. The germline CDR1 and CDR2 sequences are MNHNS and SASEGT. The CDR3 loop is CASSISGRGSNEQFF. The CDR3 bases are TGTGCCAGCAGTATTAGCGGGAGGGGAAGCAATGAGCAGTTCTTC.

This clonotype was seen repeatedly, ten times or more. V gene TRBV11-2 combines with J gene TRBJ1-1; D not certain. The germline CDR1 and CDR2 sequences are SGHAT and FQNNGV. The CDR3 sequence is 13 residues long. Between the trimmed V and J ends, which lost 5 bases and 0 bases, there was a span of 7 bases. In nucleotides, the CDR3 is TGTGCCAGCAGCGCAAGTATGAACACTGAAGCTTTCTTT. It yields the protein CASSASMNTEAFF.

This clonotype was observed a handful of times. This chain links TRBV7-2 with TRBJ2-3; 15 bases align to TRBD2. The CDR3 is 18 residues long. In germline, CDR1 is SGHTA, CDR2 FQGNSA. Trimming removed 5 bases from V and 8 bases from J; junction bases left unmatched: 14. CDR3 nucleotide sequence: TGTGCCAGCAGCCCGAGGACTAGCGGGGGGGCCCGCGCGAGTACGCAGTATTTT. Its protein is CASSPRTSGGARASTQYF.

The genes are TRBV5-1 and TRBJ1-6; the match to TRBD1 covers 8 bases. The CDR3 is 16 residues long. Germline-derived CDR1 and CDR2 are SGHRS and YFSETQ. V dropped 4 bases and J dropped 7; count of bases not matched to a gene: 10. The CDR3 sequence is CASSLRQGSFNSPLHF. In nucleotides, the CDR3 is TGCGCCAGCAGCCTCCGACAGGGGTCTTTCAATTCACCCCTCCACTTT.

This clonotype came up many times. The chain is built from TRBV11-2 and TRBJ2-2; D possibly uses TRBD1 or TRBD2 (5 bases each). Germline CDR1 and CDR2: SGHAT and FQNNGV. This CDR3 has 15 amino acids. Trimming stripped 2 bases from V and 4 bases from J, with 11 bases between. CDR3 in DNA: TGTGCCAGCAGCTTAACGGGGCTTGGCACCGGGGAGCTGTTTTTT. It is translated as CASSLTGLGTGELFF.

Remarks on this clonotype: Relative to the germline gene, one junction end is altered; a read error may explain this. The V and J genes are TRBV7-6 and TRBJ2-7; the match to TRBD1 covers 8 bases. There are 14 residues in the CDR3. The V gene's germline CDR1 is SGHVS and CDR2 FNYEAQ. The CDR3 coding sequence is TGTGCCAGCAGCTCGGGACAGGACTCCTACGAGCGGTACTTC. Amino acids: CASSSGQDSYERYF. The full variable domain, with the rest looked up from reference TRBV7-6 and TRBJ2-7, is GAGVSQSPRYKVTKRGQDVALRCDPISGHVSLYWYRQALGQGPEFLTYFNYEAQQDKSGLPNDRFSAERPEGSISTLTIQRTEQRDSAMYRCASSSGQDSYERYFGPGTRLTVT.

The gene calls are TRBV24-1 and TRBJ2-6, with 10 positions matching TRBD1. From germline, CDR1 is KGHDR and CDR2 SFDVKD. The ends lost 2 bases at V and 0 bases at J; junction bases unmatched: 3. The CDR3 covers 18 residues. Here the CDR3 reads CATSDSGTGVSGANVLTF. CDR3 DNA sequence: TGTGCCACCAGTGATTCCGGGACAGGGGTCTCTGGGGCCAACGTCCTGACTTTC.